Below are 30 T cell receptor beta chains sequenced from a single sample in a study of control samples from healthy donors and cancer patients. Only in-frame clones appear in the TCRdb table, and some are missing; sequencing was by immunoSEQ multiplex PCR. Among about 48,000 clones, 93% were seen once, and the ten largest hold 23%. The sequenced sample consisted of PBMCs. All receptors derive from a woman aged 45-65 years with head and neck cancer.

The chain has TRBV12-5 and TRBJ1-6; D not resolved. The V end lost 6 bases, the J end lost 5 bases, and 11 bases lay between the germline ends. CDR1 and CDR2 (germline): LGHNT, FRNRAP. The CDR3 runs to 14 residues. CDR3 sequence reads: CASGPPGDNSPLHF. As DNA, the CDR3 is TGTGCTAGTGGCCCACCGGGTGATAATTCACCCCTCCACTTT. The whole variable domain, remainder taken from reference TRBV12-5 and TRBJ1-6, is DARVTQTPRHKVTEMGQEVTMRCQPILGHNTVFWYRQTMMQGLELLAYFRNRAPLDDSGMPKDRFSAEMPDATLATLKIQPSEPRDSAVYFCASGPPGDNSPLHFGNGTRLTVT.

The V and J genes are TRBV19 and TRBJ2-5; 13 bases match TRBD2. Germline trimming cut 5 bases from V and 5 bases from J; bases unmatched to any gene: 11. The CDR3 length is 17 residues. From germline, CDR1 is LNHDA and CDR2 SQIVND (reference sequence). As DNA, the CDR3 is TGTGCCAGTAGTCCAAGAACTAGCGGGAGGGCTCGGGAGACCCAGTACTTC. Residues: CASSPRTSGRARETQYF.

The V and J genes are TRBV7-9 and TRBJ2-7; a possible D gene is TRBD2 (5 bases). V gave up 4 bases and J gave up 1 base, with 14 bases separating them. The CDR3 runs to 15 residues. Germline assignment: CDR1 SEHNR and CDR2 FQNEAQ (reference sequence). CDR3 loop: CASSSVGDSSYEQYF. CDR3 DNA sequence: TGTGCCAGCAGCTCCGTCGGGGATAGTTCCTACGAGCAGTACTTC. Full variable domain (remainder filled in from reference TRBV7-9 and TRBJ2-7): DTGVSQNPRHKITKRGQNVTFRCDPISEHNRLYWYRQTLGQGPEFLTYFQNEAQLEKSRLLSDRFSAERPKGSFSTLEIQRTEQGDSAMYLCASSSVGDSSYEQYFGPGTRLTVT.

This rearrangement joins TRBV3-1 (or the pseudogene TRBV3-2) to TRBJ2-1; 8 nucleotides align to TRBD2. Per the germline V gene, CDR1 is LGHDT and CDR2 is YNNKEL (reference sequence). With 9 bases clipped from V and 4 bases from J, the junction kept 11 bases outside the gene matches. CDR3 length equals 15 residues. The CDR3 DNA reads as TGTGCCAGACCGGGACTAGTTTTTCCGTACAATGAGCAGTTCTTC. Translated, it gives CARPGLVFPYNEQFF.

This clone was seen only a few times. The chain carries TRBV5-5 and TRBJ2-2; TRBD1 agrees at 8 bases. Germline lookup yields CDR1 SGHKS and CDR2 YYEKEE (reference sequence). The CDR3 runs 17 residues. The V gene end was trimmed by 1 base and the J gene end by 1 base; junction bases not matched to a gene: 6. CDR3 sequence reads: CASSLNLGTGNTGELFF. In nucleotides, the CDR3 is TGTGCCAGCAGCTTGAATTTAGGGACAGGGAACACCGGGGAGCTGTTTTTT.

V gene TRBV29-1 combines with J gene TRBJ2-7, with 10 nucleotides matching TRBD1. Losses at the gene ends were 1 base for V and 1 base for J; bases not matched to a gene: 1. The length of the CDR3 is 14 residues. In germline, CDR1 is SQVTM, CDR2 ANQGSEA. CDR3 region: CSVEGQGASYEQYF. DNA of the CDR3: TGCAGCGTTGAAGGACAGGGGGCTTCCTACGAGCAGTACTTC.

This chain connects TRBV29-1 to TRBJ1-2; unclear D gene. The CDR3 loop spans 14 amino acids. Germline CDR1 SQVTM, CDR2 ANQGSEA. The CDR3 bases are TGCAGTATTTCCTCCCCAGGCGGGAACTATGGCTACACCTTC. Translating it yields CSISSPGGNYGYTF.

The gene calls are TRBV24-1 and TRBJ2-1; D perhaps matches TRBD2 (6 bases). Per germline, CDR1 KGHDR and CDR2 SFDVKD. V was clipped by 3 bases and J by 0 bases, with 8 bases between them. This CDR3 is 15 amino acids long. CDR3 in DNA: TGTGCCACCAGTGATACGGGAGTCTCCTACAATGAGCAGTTCTTC. Protein: CATSDTGVSYNEQFF.

CDR3 nucleotide sequence: TGTGCCAGCTCACCGGGGGGCGGGTCCGACACTGAAGCTTTCTTT. This encodes CASSPGGGSDTEAFF. The J gene is TRBJ1-1, the V gene TRBV18; D is perhaps TRBD1 (6 bases). Trimming took off 3 bases at V and 3 bases at J, with 14 bases between the two ends. The germline V gene has CDR1 KGHSH and CDR2 LQKENI. There are 15 residues in the CDR3. The complete variable domain, with remaining parts taken from reference TRBV18 and TRBJ1-1, reads NAGVMQNPRHLVRRRGQEARLRCSPMKGHSHVYWYRQLPEEGLKFMVYLQKENIIDESGMPKERFSAEFPKEGPSILRIQQVVRGDSAAYFCASSPGGGSDTEAFFGQGTRLTVV.

This chain joins TRBV7-2 and TRBJ1-1, with D possibly being TRBD1 (6 bases). From germline, CDR1 is SGHTA and CDR2 FQGNSA. V was clipped by 5 bases and J by 4 bases, with 17 bases between them. The CDR3 loop spans 15 amino acids. CDR3 loop: CASSQKGGLGTEAFF. The CDR3 DNA reads TGTGCCAGCAGCCAAAAGGGGGGGCTGGGCACTGAAGCTTTCTTT. Filled out from reference TRBV7-2 and TRBJ1-1, the complete variable domain reads GAGVSQSPSNKVTEKGKDVELRCDPISGHTALYWYRQSLGQGLEFLIYFQGNSAPDKSGLPSDRFSAERTGGSVSTLTIQRTQQEDSAVYLCASSQKGGLGTEAFFGQGTRLTVV.

This chain connects TRBV6-5 to TRBJ2-5, with no clear D. Germline CDR1 reads MNHEY; CDR2 reads SVGAGI. This CDR3 has 15 residues. V gave up 2 bases and J gave up 3 bases, with 13 bases separating them. CDR3 region: CASSYKYGSEETQYF. CDR3 sequence (DNA): TGTGCCAGCAGTTACAAGTACGGCTCGGAAGAGACCCAGTACTTC.

The J gene is TRBJ2-7, the V gene TRBV5-1; 11 bases are shared with TRBD1. CDR1 and CDR2 from the germline V gene are SGHRS and YFSETQ. This CDR3 is 18 amino acids long. The V and J ends lost 4 bases and 2 bases, in that order; junction bases with no gene match: 14. This chain's CDR3 is CASSPPGDRGTTTYEQYF. The CDR3 DNA reads TGCGCCAGCAGCCCTCCTGGGGACAGGGGGACGACGACCTACGAGCAGTACTTC.

This rearrangement joins TRBV18 to TRBJ1-2; unclear D gene. The germline CDR1 and CDR2 sequences are KGHSH and LQKENI. The V gene lost 4 bases and the J gene lost 2 bases, with 8 bases spanning the gap. The CDR3 sequence is 13 residues long. In DNA, the CDR3 is TGTGCCAGCTCACAAGGCAGAAACTATGGCTACACCTTC. This translates into CASSQGRNYGYTF.

The V and J genes are TRBV29-1 and TRBJ1-1; the D gene is possibly TRBD1 (5 bases). The CDR3 length is 12 residues. V gave up 5 bases and J gave up 6 bases, with 13 bases separating them. CDR1 is SQVTM, CDR2 ANQGSEA, per germline. The CDR3 protein is CSVSMSGSEAFF. DNA for the CDR3: TGCAGCGTTTCTATGTCAGGGTCTGAAGCTTTCTTT.

This clone is labeled as medium-sized. The rearrangement joins TRBV9 to TRBJ2-2, with D possibly being TRBD1 (6 bases). The CDR3 runs 16 residues. Trimming pared 4 bases from V and 5 bases from J, leaving 18 bases between. Per germline, CDR1 SGDLS and CDR2 YYNGEE. CDR3 amino acids: CASSPQGLGVTGELFF. The CDR3 bases are TGTGCCAGCAGCCCGCAGGGGCTTGGGGTAACCGGGGAGCTGTTTTTT.

The V and J genes are TRBV5-1 and TRBJ2-5, with 8 bases aligning to TRBD1. The CDR3 contains 15 residues. V trimming: 4 bases; J trimming: 3 bases; junction bases outside the gene matches: 8. Germline V gene sequence: CDR1 SGHRS, CDR2 YFSETQ. Here the CDR3 DNA reads TGCGCCAGCAGCATCCAGGGGGCGCGGGAAGAGACCCAGTACTTC. It encodes CASSIQGAREETQYF.

CDR3 region: CASSDVTGELFF. CDR3 nucleotide sequence: TGTGCCAGCAGCGACGTAACCGGGGAGCTGTTTTTT. The genes are TRBV9 and TRBJ2-2; D gene unclear. V was cut by 3 bases and J by 5 bases, with 5 bases left in between. Per the germline V gene, CDR1 is SGDLS and CDR2 is YYNGEE. CDR3 length: 12 residues.

The chain employs TRBV4-1 and TRBJ2-1, with D possibly being TRBD1 (6 bases). Trimming took 4 bases from V and 3 from J, leaving 10 bases between them. This CDR3 is 14 amino acids long. Germline V gene lookup returns CDR1 MGHRA and CDR2 YSYEKL. This CDR3 is CASSPGHHYNEQFF. CDR3 nucleotides: TGCGCCAGCAGCCCGGGACACCACTACAATGAGCAGTTCTTC.

This chain connects TRBV2 to TRBJ2-1; a possible D gene is TRBD1 (6 bases). V lost 4 bases, J lost 2 bases, and 9 bases lay in between. Germline lookup yields CDR1 SNHLY and CDR2 FYNNEI. The CDR3 contains 14 residues. CDR3 sequence reads: CASSAEGAYNEQFF. CDR3 DNA sequence: TGTGCCAGCAGTGCCGAGGGGGCCTACAATGAGCAGTTCTTC.

The chain combines TRBV21-1 with TRBJ1-5. TRBV21-1 constitutes a pseudogene. CDR3 size: 17 residues. DNA for the CDR3: TGTGCCAGCAGCAAAGCGCTTTGTGGGGGGTCCAATCAGCCCCAGCATTTT. Protein sequence: CASSKALCGGSNQPQHF.

The genes are TRBV5-1 and TRBJ2-1, with TRBD2 matching over 9 bases. V lost 1 base and J lost 8; bases outside the gene matches: 7. Per germline, CDR1 SGHRS and CDR2 YFSETQ. The CDR3 has 15 residues. The CDR3 DNA reads as TGCGCCAGCAGCTTGTTAGCGGGGGCTGGCGATGAGCAGTTCTTC. Translating it yields CASSLLAGAGDEQFF.

V and J are TRBV5-5 and TRBJ1-2; 7 bases match TRBD1. This CDR3 spans 15 amino acids. V trimming: 4 bases; J trimming: 0 bases; junction bases outside the gene matches: 6. Germline V gives CDR1 SGHKS, CDR2 YYEKEE (reference sequence). The CDR3, as DNA: TGTGCCAGCAGCCTGTTGACAGGGCCTAACTATGGCTACACCTTC. Encoded protein: CASSLLTGPNYGYTF.

The chain recombines TRBV28 with TRBJ1-6; 7 bases match TRBD1. Germline V gene sequence: CDR1 MDHEN, CDR2 SYDVKM. The V and J ends lost 6 bases and 4 bases, in that order; junction bases with no gene match: 12. CDR3 length equals 17 residues. The CDR3 DNA reads TGTGCCAGCAGCCTAGGGGGCCCTTGGGTATATAATTCACCCCTCCACTTT. It specifies CASSLGGPWVYNSPLHF.

The chain joins TRBV5-1 to TRBJ1-1; D is unclear. Trimming took 0 bases from V and 3 from J, leaving 6 bases between them. This CDR3 is built from 13 residues. Germline CDR1 SGHRS, CDR2 YFSETQ. CDR3 amino acids: CASSLDGDTEAFF. The CDR3 coding sequence is TGCGCCAGCAGCTTGGACGGGGACACTGAAGCTTTCTTT.

The V gene is TRBV10-3, the J gene TRBJ2-7, with D hard to call. The CDR3 loop spans 13 amino acids. Per the germline V gene, CDR1 is ENHRY and CDR2 is SYGVKD. V was shortened by 7 bases and J by 1 base, with 11 bases between the two germline ends. The CDR3 protein is CAITPGLSYEQYF. The CDR3 nucleotides read TGTGCCATCACACCCGGGCTTTCCTACGAGCAGTACTTC.

The chain is built from TRBV9 and TRBJ1-2; 7 bases line up with TRBD1. V shed 4 bases and J 2 bases; nucleotides not matched to a gene: 5. Per germline, CDR1 SGDLS and CDR2 YYNGEE. The CDR3 is 14 residues long. CDR3 in amino acids: CASSRQTGNYGYTF. The CDR3 nucleotides read TGTGCCAGCAGCCGACAGACAGGGAACTATGGCTACACCTTC.

The chain employs TRBV30 and TRBJ1-1; D gene unclear. CDR3 size: 12 residues. Germline V CDR1 and CDR2: GTSNPN, SVGIG (reference sequence). Deletions cut 3 bases from V and 8 bases from J, with 13 bases between. The CDR3 here is CAWSYTTGEAFF. The CDR3 coding sequence is TGTGCCTGGAGCTACACCACGGGAGAAGCTTTCTTT.

This chain links TRBV19 with TRBJ1-2; 9 positions match TRBD1. Trimming cost V 1 base and J 4 bases; bases outside gene matches: 13. This CDR3 has 18 amino acids. Germline CDR1 is LNHDA and CDR2 is SQIVND (reference sequence). The CDR3 protein is CASSIGSEGQGLSYGYTF. CDR3 DNA: TGTGCCAGTAGTATAGGGTCCGAGGGACAGGGCCTTTCCTATGGCTACACCTTC.

The chain uses TRBV28 and TRBJ1-2; D not resolved. V was clipped by 6 bases and J by 4 bases, with 15 bases between them. Per the germline V gene, CDR1 is MDHEN and CDR2 is SYDVKM. This CDR3 comprises 14 residues. In DNA, the CDR3 is TGTGCCAGCAGCGAGGTCCCTATCTCCTATGGCTACACCTTC. This sequence encodes CASSEVPISYGYTF.

V usage is TRBV28 and J usage is TRBJ2-7; no clear D. The germline CDR1 and CDR2 sequences are MDHEN and SYDVKM. The V end lost 6 bases, the J end lost 2 bases, and 14 bases lay between the germline ends. This CDR3 is 14 amino acids long. The CDR3 is CASRSRRVPYEQYF. The CDR3 region has the DNA TGTGCCAGCAGGTCTAGACGGGTACCCTACGAGCAGTACTTC.